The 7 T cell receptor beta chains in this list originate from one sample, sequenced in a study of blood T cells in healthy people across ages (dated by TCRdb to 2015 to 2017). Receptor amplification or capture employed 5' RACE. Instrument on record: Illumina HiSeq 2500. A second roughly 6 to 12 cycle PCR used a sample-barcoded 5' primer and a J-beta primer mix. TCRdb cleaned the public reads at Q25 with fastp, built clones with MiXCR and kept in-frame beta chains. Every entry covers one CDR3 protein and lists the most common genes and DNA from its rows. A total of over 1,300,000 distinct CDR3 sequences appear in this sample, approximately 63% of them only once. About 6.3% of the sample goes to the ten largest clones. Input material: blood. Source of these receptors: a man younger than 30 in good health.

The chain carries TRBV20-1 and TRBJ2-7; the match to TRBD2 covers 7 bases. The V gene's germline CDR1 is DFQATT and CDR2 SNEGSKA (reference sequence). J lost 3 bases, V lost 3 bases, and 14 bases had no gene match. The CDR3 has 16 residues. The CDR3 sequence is CSASASLTGGFYEQYF. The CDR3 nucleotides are TGCAGTGCTAGTGCCAGTCTAACGGGAGGATTCTACGAGCAGTACTTC.

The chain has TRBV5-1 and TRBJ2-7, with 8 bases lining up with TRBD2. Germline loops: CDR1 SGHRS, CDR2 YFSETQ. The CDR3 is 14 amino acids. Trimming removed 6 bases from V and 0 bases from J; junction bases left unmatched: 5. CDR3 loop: CASTMAGGSYEQYF. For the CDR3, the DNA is TGCGCCAGCACAATGGCGGGGGGCTCCTACGAGCAGTACTTC.

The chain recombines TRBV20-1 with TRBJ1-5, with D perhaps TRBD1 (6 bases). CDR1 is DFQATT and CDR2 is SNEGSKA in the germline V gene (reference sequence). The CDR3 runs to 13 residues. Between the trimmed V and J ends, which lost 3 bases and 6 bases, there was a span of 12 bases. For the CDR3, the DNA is TGCAGTGCTAGTCGGGGGCAGGGTCAGCCCCAGCATTTT. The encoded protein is CSASRGQGQPQHF.

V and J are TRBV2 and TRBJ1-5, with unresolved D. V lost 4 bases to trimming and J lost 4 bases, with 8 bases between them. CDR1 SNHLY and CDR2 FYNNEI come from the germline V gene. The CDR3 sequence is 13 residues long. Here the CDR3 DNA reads TGTGCCAGCAGTGGAGAAGGGAATCAGCCCCAGCATTTT. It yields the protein CASSGEGNQPQHF.

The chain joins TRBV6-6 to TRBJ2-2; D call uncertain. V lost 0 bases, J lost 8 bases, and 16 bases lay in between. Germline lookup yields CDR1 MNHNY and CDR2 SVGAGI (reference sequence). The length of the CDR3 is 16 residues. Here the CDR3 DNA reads TGTGCCAGCAGTTACTCGTTGGAAGCCCCCAATGGGGAGCTGTTTTTT. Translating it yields CASSYSLEAPNGELFF.

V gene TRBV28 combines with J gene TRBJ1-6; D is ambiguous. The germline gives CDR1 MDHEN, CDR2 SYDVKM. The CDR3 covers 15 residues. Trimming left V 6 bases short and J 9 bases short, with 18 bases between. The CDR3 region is CASSSPWVSSSPLHF. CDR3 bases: TGTGCCAGCAGCTCGCCCTGGGTTTCTAGTTCACCCCTCCACTTT.

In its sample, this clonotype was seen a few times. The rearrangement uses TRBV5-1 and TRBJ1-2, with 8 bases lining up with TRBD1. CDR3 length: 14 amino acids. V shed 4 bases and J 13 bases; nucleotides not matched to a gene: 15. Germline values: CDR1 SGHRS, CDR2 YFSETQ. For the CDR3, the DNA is TGCGCCAGCAGCCAAATTGAAGGGACAGGCAAGGCCACCTTC. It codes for CASSQIEGTGKATF.